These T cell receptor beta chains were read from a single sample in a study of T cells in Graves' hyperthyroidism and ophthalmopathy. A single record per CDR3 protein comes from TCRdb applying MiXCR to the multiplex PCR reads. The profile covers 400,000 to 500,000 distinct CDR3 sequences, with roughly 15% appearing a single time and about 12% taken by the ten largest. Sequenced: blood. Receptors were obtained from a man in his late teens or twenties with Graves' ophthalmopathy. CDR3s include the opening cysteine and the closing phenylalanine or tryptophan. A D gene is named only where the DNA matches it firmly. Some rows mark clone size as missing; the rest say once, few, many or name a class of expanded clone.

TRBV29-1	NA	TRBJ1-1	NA	CSVEGPGAGFQTGAFF	TGCAGCGTTGAAGGTCCCGGGGCGGGGTTTCAGACCGGAGCTTTCTTT
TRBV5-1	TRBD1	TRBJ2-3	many	CASRWTGTDTQYF	TGCGCCAGCAGGTGGACAGGGACAGATACGCAGTATTTT
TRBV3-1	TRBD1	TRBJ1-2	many	CASSQGTGASYGYTF	TGTGCCAGCAGCCAAGGGACAGGGGCCTCCTATGGCTACACCTTC
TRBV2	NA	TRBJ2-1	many	CASRELVTYNEQFF	TGTGCCAGCAGGGAACTAGTCACCTACAATGAGCAGTTCTTC
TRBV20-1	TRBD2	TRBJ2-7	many	CSAGRGGEQYF	TGCAGTGCCGGGAGGGGCGGCGAGCAGTACTTC
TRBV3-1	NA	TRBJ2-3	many	CASSQGARLSNTDTQYF	TGTGCCAGCAGCCAAGGGGCCCGCCTATCTAACACAGATACGCAGTATTTT
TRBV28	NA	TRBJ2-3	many	CASSLRNRVIDTQYF	TGTGCCAGCAGTCTACGAAACAGGGTGATAGATACGCAGTATTTT
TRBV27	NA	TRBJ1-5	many	CASSLRGREPQHF	TGTGCCAGCAGCCTCCGGGGCAGGGAGCCCCAGCATTTT
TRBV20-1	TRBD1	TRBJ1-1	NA	CSARDQGGSTEASF	TGCAGTGCTAGAGATCAGGGGGGAAGCACTGAAGCTTCCTTT
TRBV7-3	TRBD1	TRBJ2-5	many	CASSLTGGAETQYF	TGTGCCAGCAGCTTAACAGGGGGCGCAGAGACCCAGTACTTC
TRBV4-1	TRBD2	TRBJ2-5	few	CASSQVYGGGAAETQYF	TGCGCCAGCAGCCAAGTGTATGGCGGGGGGGCCGCAGAGACCCAGTACTTC
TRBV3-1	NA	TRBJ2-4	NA	CVSSNRLQYF	TGTGTCAGCAGCAACAGACTTCAGTACTTC
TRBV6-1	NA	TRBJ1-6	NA	CASRSQGNSPLHF	TGTGCCAGCAGATCTCAGGGAAATTCACCCCTCCACTTT
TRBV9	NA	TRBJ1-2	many	CASSVGQLNGYTF	TGTGCCAGCAGCGTAGGACAGCTCAATGGCTACACCTTC